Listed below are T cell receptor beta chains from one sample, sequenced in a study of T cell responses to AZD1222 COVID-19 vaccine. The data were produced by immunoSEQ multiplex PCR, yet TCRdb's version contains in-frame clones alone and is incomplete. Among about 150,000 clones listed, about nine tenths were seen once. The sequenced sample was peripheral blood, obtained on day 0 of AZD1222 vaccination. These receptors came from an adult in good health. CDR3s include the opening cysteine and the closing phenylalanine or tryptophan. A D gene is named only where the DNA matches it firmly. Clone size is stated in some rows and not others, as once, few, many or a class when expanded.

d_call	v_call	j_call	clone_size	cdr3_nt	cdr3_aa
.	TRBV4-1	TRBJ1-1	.	TGCGCCAGCAGCCAAGATCTACAGTTTAACACTGAAGCTTTCTTT	CASSQDLQFNTEAFF
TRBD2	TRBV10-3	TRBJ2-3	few	TGTGCCATCAGTGAACTAGCGGGGGGGAGCGGGCAGTATTTT	CAISELAGGSGQYF
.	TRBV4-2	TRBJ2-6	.	TGTGCCAGCAGCGGGAACGGGAACTCTGGGGCCAACGTCCTGACTTTC	CASSGNGNSGANVLTF
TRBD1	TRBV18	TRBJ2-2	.	TGTGCCAGCTCATTGGGACAGGGGAACACCGGGGAGCTGTTTTTT	CASSLGQGNTGELFF
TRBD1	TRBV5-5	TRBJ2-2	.	TGTGCCAGCAGCCTTTCAGGGGGTGACAACACCGGGGAGCTGTTTTTT	CASSLSGGDNTGELFF
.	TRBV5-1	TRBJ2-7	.	TGCGCCAGCAGCTGGGACACACCTTCAGTGGAGCAGTACTTC	CASSWDTPSVEQYF
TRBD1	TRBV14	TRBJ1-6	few	TGTGCCAGCAGCCACCAAACAGGGGGACGCTCACCCCTCCACTTT	CASSHQTGGRSPLHF
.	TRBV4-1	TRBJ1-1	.	TGCGCCAGCAGCCAATCAATGGGTGGGAACACTGAAGCTTTCTTT	CASSQSMGGNTEAFF
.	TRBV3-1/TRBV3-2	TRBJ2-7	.	TGTGCCAGCACCCCCCCGGCCGAGGGGTGCTTCTACGAGCAGTACTTC	CASTPPAEGCFYEQYF
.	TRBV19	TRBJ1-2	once	TGTGCCAGTAGTAAGCACCTAGCAGGGGAAAACTATGGCTACACCTTC	CASSKHLAGENYGYTF
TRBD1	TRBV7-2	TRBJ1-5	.	TGTGCCAGCAGCTTAGGGAGGACAGGGGGCGGTCAGCCCCAGCATTTT	CASSLGRTGGGQPQHF
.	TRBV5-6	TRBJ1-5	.	TGTGCCAGCAGCTTGACCAGGGGCTCGGTTCAGCCCCAGCATTTT	CASSLTRGSVQPQHF
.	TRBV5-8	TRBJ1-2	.	TGTGCCAGCAGCTTCCCGGGACGCACCCTACTCCTCCATGGCTACACCTTC	CASSFPGRTLLLHGYTF
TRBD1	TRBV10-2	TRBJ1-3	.	TGCGCCAGGAAGCCGGGACAGAGTCGAGGAAACACCATATATTTT	CARKPGQSRGNTIYF
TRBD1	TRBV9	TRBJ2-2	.	TGTGCCAGCAGCGTAAGGTCCAGGGGGCACACCGGGGAGCTGTTTTTT	CASSVRSRGHTGELFF
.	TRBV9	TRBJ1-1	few	TGTGCCAGCAGCGTAGTCGGAACCTCTGAAGCTTTCTTT	CASSVVGTSEAFF
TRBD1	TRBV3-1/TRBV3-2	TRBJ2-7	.	TGTGCCAGCAGCCAAGCCCGGACAGGAGACGCCTACGAGCAGTACTTC	CASSQARTGDAYEQYF
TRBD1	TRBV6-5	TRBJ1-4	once	TGTGCCAGCAGCCTCTATGGACAGGGCGGTGAAAAACTGTTTTTT	CASSLYGQGGEKLFF
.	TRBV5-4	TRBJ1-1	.	TGTGCCAGCAGCTTGTTTAGGGGGGGCACCACTGAAGCTTTCTTT	CASSLFRGGTTEAFF
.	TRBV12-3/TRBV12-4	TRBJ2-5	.	TGTGCCAGCAGTACTTACCAAGAGACCCAGTACTTC	CASSTYQETQYF
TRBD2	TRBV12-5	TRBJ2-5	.	TGTGCTAGTGGTTCCCTAAAAGCGGGGGGGTACATAGAGACCCAGTACTTC	CASGSLKAGGYIETQYF
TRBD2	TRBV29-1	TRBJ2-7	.	TGCAGCGTTTTCGTCCTACGGGGTGGCGGGGGGCTCTACGAGCAGTACTTC	CSVFVLRGGGGLYEQYF
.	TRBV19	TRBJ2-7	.	TGTGCCAGCAAGGGCCCCCTCTACGAGCAGTACTTC	CASKGPLYEQYF
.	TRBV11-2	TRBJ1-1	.	TGTGCCAGCAGCTTAAAGCACGCAAACACTGAAGCTTTCTTT	CASSLKHANTEAFF
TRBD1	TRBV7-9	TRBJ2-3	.	TGTGCCAGCAACGACAGGGTCACAGATACGCAGTATTTT	CASNDRVTDTQYF
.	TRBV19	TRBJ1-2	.	TGTGCCAGTAGTCCATCAGGGGTTAACTATGGCTACACCTTC	CASSPSGVNYGYTF
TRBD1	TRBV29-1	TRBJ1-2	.	TGCAGCGAAAAGAAAACAGGGGGTGGCTACACCTTC	CSEKKTGGGYTF
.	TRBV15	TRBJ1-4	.	TGTGCCACCAGCAGAGATCTAACTAATGAAAAACTGTTTTTT	CATSRDLTNEKLFF
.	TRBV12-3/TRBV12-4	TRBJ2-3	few	TGTGCCAGCAGTTTTAGGCCAGATACGCAGTATTTT	CASSFRPDTQYF
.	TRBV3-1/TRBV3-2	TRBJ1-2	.	TGTGCCAGCAGCCAAGATCCCCCGACAGGAGACAACCCGTACTATGGCTACACCTTC	CASSQDPPTGDNPYYGYTF
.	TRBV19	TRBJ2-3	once	TGTGCCAGTAGTGCTTCAAGAGGGTATACAGATACGCAGTATTTT	CASSASRGYTDTQYF